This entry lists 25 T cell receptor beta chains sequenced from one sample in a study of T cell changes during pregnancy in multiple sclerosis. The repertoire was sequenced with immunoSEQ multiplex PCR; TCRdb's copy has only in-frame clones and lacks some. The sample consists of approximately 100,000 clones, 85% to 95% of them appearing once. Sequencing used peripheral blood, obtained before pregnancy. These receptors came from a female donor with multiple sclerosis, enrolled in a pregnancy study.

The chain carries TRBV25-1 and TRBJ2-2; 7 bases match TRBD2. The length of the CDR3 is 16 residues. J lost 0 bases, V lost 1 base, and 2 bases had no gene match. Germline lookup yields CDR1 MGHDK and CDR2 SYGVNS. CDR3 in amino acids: CASSESGGANTGELFF. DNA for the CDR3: TGTGCCAGCAGTGAATCGGGGGGAGCGAACACCGGGGAGCTGTTTTTT.

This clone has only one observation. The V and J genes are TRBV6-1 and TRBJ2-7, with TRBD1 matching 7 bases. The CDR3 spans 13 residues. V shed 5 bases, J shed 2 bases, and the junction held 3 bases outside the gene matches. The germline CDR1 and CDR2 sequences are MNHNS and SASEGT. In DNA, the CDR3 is TGTGCCAGCAGTCGGGACAGACCCTACGAGCAGTACTTC. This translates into CASSRDRPYEQYF.

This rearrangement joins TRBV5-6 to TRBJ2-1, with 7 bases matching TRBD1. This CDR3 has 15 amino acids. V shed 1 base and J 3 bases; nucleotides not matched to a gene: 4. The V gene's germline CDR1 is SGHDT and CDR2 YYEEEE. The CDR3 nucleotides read TGTGCCAGCAGCTTGTCGCAGGGGGTCTACAATGAGCAGTTCTTC. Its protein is CASSLSQGVYNEQFF.

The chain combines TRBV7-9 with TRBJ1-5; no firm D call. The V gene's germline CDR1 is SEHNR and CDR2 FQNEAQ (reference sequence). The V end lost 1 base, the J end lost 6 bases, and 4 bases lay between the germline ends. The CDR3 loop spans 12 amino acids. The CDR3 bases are TGTGCCAGCAGCTTAGACGGTCAGCCCCAGCATTTT. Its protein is CASSLDGQPQHF.

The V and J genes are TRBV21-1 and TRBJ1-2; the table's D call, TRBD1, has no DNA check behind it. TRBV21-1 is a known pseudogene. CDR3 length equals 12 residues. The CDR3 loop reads CASRTQGGGYTF. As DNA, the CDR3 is TGTGCCAGCAGAACACAGGGGGGTGGCTACACCTTC.

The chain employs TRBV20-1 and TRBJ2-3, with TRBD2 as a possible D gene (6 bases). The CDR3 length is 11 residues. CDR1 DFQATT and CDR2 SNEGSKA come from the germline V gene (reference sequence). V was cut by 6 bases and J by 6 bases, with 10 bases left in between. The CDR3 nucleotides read TGCAGTGCACCGACTAGTGATACGCAGTATTTT. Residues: CSAPTSDTQYF.

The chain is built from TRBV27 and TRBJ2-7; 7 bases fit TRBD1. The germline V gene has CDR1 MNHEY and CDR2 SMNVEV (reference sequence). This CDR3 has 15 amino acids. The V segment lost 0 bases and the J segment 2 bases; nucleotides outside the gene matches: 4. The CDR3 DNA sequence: TGTGCCAGCAGTTTATCAGGGGGCCAAACCTACGAGCAGTACTTC. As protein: CASSLSGGQTYEQYF.

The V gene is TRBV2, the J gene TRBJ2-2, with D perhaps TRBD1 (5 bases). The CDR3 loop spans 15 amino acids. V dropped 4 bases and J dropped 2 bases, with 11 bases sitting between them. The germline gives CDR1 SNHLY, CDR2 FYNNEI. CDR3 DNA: TGTGCCAGCAGTGCGCTTGACAGAAACACCGGGGAGCTGTTTTTT. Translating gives CASSALDRNTGELFF.

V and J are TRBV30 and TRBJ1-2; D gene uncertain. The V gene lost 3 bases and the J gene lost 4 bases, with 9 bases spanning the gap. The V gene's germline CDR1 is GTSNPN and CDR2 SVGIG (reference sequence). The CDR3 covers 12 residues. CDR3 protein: CAWSGSRYGYTF. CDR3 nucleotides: TGTGCCTGGAGCGGGAGCCGCTATGGCTACACCTTC.

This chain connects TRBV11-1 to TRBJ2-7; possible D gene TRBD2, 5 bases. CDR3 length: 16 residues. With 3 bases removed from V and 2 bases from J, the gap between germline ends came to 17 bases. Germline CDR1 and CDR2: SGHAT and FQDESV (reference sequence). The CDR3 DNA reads TGTGCCAGCAGCTTGGGCCCCTCGGAGGAACCCTACGAGCAGTACTTC. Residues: CASSLGPSEEPYEQYF.

The CDR3 DNA reads as TGTGCCAGCAGCTTGGACAGAGCTAACTATGGCTACACCTTC. This codes for CASSLDRANYGYTF. The V call is TRBV5-4, the J call TRBJ1-2; D ambiguous. The CDR3 is 14 amino acids. Trimming shortened V by 0 bases and J by 0 bases, and 6 bases separated the two germline ends. Germline CDR1 SGHNT, CDR2 YYREEE (reference sequence). The full variable domain, rest sourced from reference TRBV5-4 and TRBJ1-2, is ETGVTQSPTHLIKTRGQQVTLRCSSQSGHNTVSWYQQALGQGPQFIFQYYREEENGRGNFPPRFSGLQFPNYSSELNVNALELDDSALYLCASSLDRANYGYTFGSGTRLTVV.

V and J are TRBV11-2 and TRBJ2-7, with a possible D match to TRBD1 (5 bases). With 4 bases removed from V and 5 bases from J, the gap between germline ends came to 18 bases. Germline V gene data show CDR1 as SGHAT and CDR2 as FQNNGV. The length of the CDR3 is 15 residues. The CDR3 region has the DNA TGTGCCAGCAGCTCTACCCGAATAGGGGCTCACGAGCAGTACTTC. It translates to CASSSTRIGAHEQYF.

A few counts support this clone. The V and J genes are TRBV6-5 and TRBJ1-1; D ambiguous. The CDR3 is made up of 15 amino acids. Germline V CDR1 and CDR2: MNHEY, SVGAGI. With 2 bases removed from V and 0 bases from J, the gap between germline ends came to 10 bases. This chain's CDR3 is CASSYAGLMNTEAFF. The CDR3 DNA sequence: TGTGCCAGCAGTTACGCCGGACTCATGAACACTGAAGCTTTCTTT.

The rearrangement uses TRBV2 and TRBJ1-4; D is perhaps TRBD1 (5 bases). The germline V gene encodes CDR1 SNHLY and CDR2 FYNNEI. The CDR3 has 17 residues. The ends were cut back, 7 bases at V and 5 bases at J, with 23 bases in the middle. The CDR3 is CASMGQGLVRHNEKLFF. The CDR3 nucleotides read TGTGCCAGCATGGGGCAGGGCCTTGTCCGTCACAATGAAAAACTGTTTTTT.

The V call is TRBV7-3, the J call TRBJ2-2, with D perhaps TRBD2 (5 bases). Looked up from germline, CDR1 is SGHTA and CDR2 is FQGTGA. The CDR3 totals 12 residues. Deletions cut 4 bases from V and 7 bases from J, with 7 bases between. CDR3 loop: CASSYGIGELFF. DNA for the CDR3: TGTGCCAGCAGCTACGGGATCGGGGAGCTGTTTTTT.

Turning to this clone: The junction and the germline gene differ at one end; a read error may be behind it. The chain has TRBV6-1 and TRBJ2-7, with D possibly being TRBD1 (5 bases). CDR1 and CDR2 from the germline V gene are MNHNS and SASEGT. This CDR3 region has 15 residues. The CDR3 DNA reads TGTGCCAGCAGTCTAGGGGTACAGTACTCCTCCGAGCAGTACTTC. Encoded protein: CASSLGVQYSSEQYF.

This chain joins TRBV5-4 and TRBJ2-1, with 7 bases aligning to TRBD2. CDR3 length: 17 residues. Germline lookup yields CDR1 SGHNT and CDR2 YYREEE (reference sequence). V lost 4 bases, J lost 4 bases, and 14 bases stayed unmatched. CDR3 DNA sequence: TGTGCCAGCAGCCCGGGGCGCGGGACTACTAATTACAATGAGCAGTTCTTC. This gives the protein CASSPGRGTTNYNEQFF. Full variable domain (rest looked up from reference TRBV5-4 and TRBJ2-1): ETGVTQSPTHLIKTRGQQVTLRCSSQSGHNTVSWYQQALGQGPQFIFQYYREEENGRGNFPPRFSGLQFPNYSSELNVNALELDDSALYLCASSPGRGTTNYNEQFFGPGTRLTVL.

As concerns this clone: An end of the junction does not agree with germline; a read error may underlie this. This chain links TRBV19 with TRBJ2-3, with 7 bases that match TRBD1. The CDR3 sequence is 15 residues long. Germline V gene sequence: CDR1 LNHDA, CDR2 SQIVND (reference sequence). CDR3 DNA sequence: TGTGCCAGTACTATACAGGGGCTGAGCACAGATACGCAGTATTTT. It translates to CASTIQGLSTDTQYF.

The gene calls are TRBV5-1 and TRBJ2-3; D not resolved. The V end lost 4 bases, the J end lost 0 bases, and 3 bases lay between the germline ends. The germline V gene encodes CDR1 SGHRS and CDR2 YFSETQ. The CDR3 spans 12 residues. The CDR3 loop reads CASSISTDTQYF. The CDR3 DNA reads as TGCGCCAGCAGCATAAGCACAGATACGCAGTATTTT.

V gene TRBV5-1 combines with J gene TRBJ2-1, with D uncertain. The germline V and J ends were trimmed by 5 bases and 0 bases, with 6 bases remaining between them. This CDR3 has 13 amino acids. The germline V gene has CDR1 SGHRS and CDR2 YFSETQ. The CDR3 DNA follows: TGCGCCAGCAGTGGCCACTCCTACAATGAGCAGTTCTTC. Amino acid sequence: CASSGHSYNEQFF.

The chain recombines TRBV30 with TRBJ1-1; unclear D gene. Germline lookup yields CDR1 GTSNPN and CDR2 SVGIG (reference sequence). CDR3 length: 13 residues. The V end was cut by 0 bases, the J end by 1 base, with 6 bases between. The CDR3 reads CAWSVRQNTEAFF. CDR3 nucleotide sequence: TGTGCCTGGAGTGTGAGGCAGAACACTGAAGCTTTCTTT. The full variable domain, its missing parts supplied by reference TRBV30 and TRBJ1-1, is SQTIHQWPATLVQPVGSPLSLECTVEGTSNPNLYWYRQAAGRGLQLLFYSVGIGQISSEVPQNLSASRPQDRQFILSSKKLLLSDSGFYLCAWSVRQNTEAFFGQGTRLTVV.

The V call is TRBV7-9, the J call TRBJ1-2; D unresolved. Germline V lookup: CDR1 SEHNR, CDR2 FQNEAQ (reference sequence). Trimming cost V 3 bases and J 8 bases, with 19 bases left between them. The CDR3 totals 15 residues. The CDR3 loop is CASSLDLVVSRGYTF. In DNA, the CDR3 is TGTGCCAGCAGCTTGGACTTGGTAGTCTCTAGGGGCTACACCTTC.

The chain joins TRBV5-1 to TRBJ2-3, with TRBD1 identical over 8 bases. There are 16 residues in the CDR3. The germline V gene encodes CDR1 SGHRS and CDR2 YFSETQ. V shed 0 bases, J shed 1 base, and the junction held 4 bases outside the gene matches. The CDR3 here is CASSLVQGAGTDTQYF. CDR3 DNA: TGCGCCAGCAGCTTGGTGCAGGGGGCTGGCACAGATACGCAGTATTTT. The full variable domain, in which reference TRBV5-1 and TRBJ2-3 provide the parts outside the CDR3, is KAGVTQTPRYLIKTRGQQVTLSCSPISGHRSVSWYQQTPGQGLQFLFEYFSETQRNKGNFPGRFSGRQFSNSRSEMNVSTLELGDSALYLCASSLVQGAGTDTQYFGPGTRLTVL.

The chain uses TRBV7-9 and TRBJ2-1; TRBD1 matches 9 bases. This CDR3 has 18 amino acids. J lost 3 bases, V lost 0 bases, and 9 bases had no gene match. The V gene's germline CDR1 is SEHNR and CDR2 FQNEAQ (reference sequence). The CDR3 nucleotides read TGTGCCAGCAGCTTAGCGACCACCCGGGACAGGGACTACAATGAGCAGTTCTTC. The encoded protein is CASSLATTRDRDYNEQFF.

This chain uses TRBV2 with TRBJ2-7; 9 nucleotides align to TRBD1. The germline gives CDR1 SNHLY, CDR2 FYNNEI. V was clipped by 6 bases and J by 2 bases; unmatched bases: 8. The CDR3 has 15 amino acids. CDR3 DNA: TGTGCCAGCAGCCGGACCGGGACAGGGACCTACGAGCAGTACTTC. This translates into CASSRTGTGTYEQYF.